This entry describes one T cell receptor (beta chain). The antigen remains undetermined. The TCR beta cDNA libraries carried unique molecular identifiers. T cells, about 0.85 to 11 million of them, yielded a few hundred thousand cDNA molecules. In TCRdb, the PCR reads were re-called with MiXCR into one record per CDR3 protein. The sample includes roughly 730,000 distinct CDR3 sequences, roughly 27% of them seen just once. The sample originates from a study of post-analysis software for immune sequencing data. About the study: Several disease courses (relapsing-remitting, secondary progressive and progressive-relapsing) of multiple sclerosis were included. Findings and caveats of the study: By F measure, samples from a shared preparation batch strongly co-clustered. The study found significantly lower normalized Chao1 diversity in multiple sclerosis patients than in controls. About 5 TRBV segments (TRBV5-6, TRBV5-1 and TRBV20-1 among them) occurred more frequently in patients than in controls.

Germline V gene data show CDR1 as SQVTM and CDR2 as ANQGSEA. This CDR3 region has 15 residues. V gave up 4 bases and J gave up 2 bases, with 17 bases separating them. Sequenced: blood. The chain couples TRBV29-1 to TRBJ1-2, with D perhaps TRBD1 (5 bases). This receptor was identified in a girl aged 10 to 17 with multiple sclerosis. DNA of the CDR3: TGCAGCGTTGGGGGCCGGGGAGGAGGGAACTATGGCTACACCTTC. This codes for CSVGGRGGGNYGYTF.